A single sample is the source of the 26 T cell receptor beta chains below, sequenced in a study of T-cell memory formation after mild COVID-19. One entry per CDR3 protein, called by TCRdb with MiXCR from the 5' RACE reads. The sample includes about 340,000 distinct CDR3 sequences, roughly 13% seen only once; the top ten take about 21%. Sequencing input: PBMCs or a T cell subset sorted from them (not recorded which). The receptors were gathered from a man between 18 and 35 years old who had mild COVID-19 (a few samples of this study predate the infection). Cell type and time point are not known.

This clonotype was detected ten times or more. The CDR3 bases are TGTGCCAGCAGGTCCAGGGGGCAGCCCCAGCATTTT. Its translation is CASRSRGQPQHF. The chain has TRBV12-3 or TRBV12-4 and TRBJ1-5; TRBD1 matches 7 bases. The CDR3 extends over 12 amino acids. V shed 6 bases, J shed 7 bases, and the junction held 3 bases outside the gene matches.

The chain joins TRBV24-1 to TRBJ2-1; D may be TRBD1 (5 bases). V shed 8 bases and J shed 8 bases, with 9 bases lying between them. CDR3 length: 11 residues. The V gene's germline CDR1 is KGHDR and CDR2 SFDVKD. The CDR3 coding sequence is TGTGCCACCAACCAGGGCGATGAGCAGTTCTTC. Translated, it gives CATNQGDEQFF.

This clonotype was detected only a few times. This chain links TRBV7-9 with TRBJ2-1; TRBD1 matches at 9 bases. V was clipped by 5 bases and J by 10 bases; unmatched bases: 9. The CDR3 covers 14 residues. Germline CDR1 and CDR2: SEHNR and FQNEAQ (reference sequence). This CDR3 reads CASSHRAGQGEQFF. The CDR3 DNA is TGTGCCAGCAGCCATCGAGCTGGACAGGGGGAGCAGTTCTTC.

This clonotype occurred a few times. The rearrangement joins TRBV7-3 to TRBJ1-6; D call uncertain. The CDR3 contains 13 residues. The ends were cut back, 7 bases at V and 15 bases at J, with 19 bases in the middle. Germline values: CDR1 SGHTA, CDR2 FQGTGA. CDR3 in amino acids: CASMLVNPSGLHF. The CDR3 bases are TGTGCCAGCATGTTGGTTAACCCGTCGGGCCTCCACTTT.

This clonotype was recorded many times. V is TRBV7-9 and J is TRBJ1-1; D ambiguous. V was shortened by 0 bases and J by 0 bases, with 14 bases between the two germline ends. The length of the CDR3 is 17 residues. Germline V gene data show CDR1 as SEHNR and CDR2 as FQNEAQ (reference sequence). CDR3 sequence reads: CASSLAPPAFMNTEAFF. CDR3 sequence (DNA): TGTGCCAGCAGCTTAGCCCCCCCAGCCTTTATGAACACTGAAGCTTTCTTT.

Only a few counts were recorded for this clonotype. The rearrangement uses TRBV3-1 and TRBJ2-5; TRBD1 matches 9 bases. CDR1 and CDR2 (germline): LGHDT, YNNKEL (reference sequence). After removal of 4 bases from V and 5 bases from J, the junction contained 14 bases not matched to a gene. This CDR3 has 17 residues. CDR3 nucleotides: TGTGCCAGCAGCCGTAACGCGGACAGGGGCCCGGGGGAGACCCAGTACTTC. It specifies CASSRNADRGPGETQYF.

This clonotype was seen more than once but under ten times. V and J are TRBV11-2 and TRBJ2-1; 12 nucleotides align to TRBD1. The junction had 23 bases not matched to a gene; V was cut back by 5 bases and J by 6 bases. The CDR3 totals 21 residues. The germline V gene has CDR1 SGHAT and CDR2 FQNNGV. Here the CDR3 reads CASSPLFTGQGAKGKRNEQFF. The CDR3 coding sequence is TGTGCCAGCAGCCCCCTCTTCACGGGACAGGGGGCGAAGGGTAAGCGCAATGAGCAGTTCTTC.

There are many counts of this clonotype. The chain links TRBV18 to TRBJ2-3; D gene unclear. The CDR3 covers 13 residues. V dropped 1 base and J dropped 2 bases, with 4 bases sitting between them. Germline loops: CDR1 KGHSH, CDR2 LQKENI. CDR3 nucleotide sequence: TGTGCCAGCTCACCACTACCCACAGATACGCAGTATTTT. As protein: CASSPLPTDTQYF.

This sequence joins TRBV2 and TRBJ1-2, with no clear D. The CDR3 is 11 residues long. V dropped 5 bases and J dropped 4 bases, with 5 bases sitting between them. From germline, CDR1 is SNHLY and CDR2 FYNNEI. In DNA, the CDR3 is TGTGCCAGCAGTTATAGCTATGGCTACACCTTC. Protein: CASSYSYGYTF.

This clonotype was counted only a few times. The chain uses TRBV15 and TRBJ2-1; tentative D call: TRBD2 (5 bases). The ends were cut back, 0 bases at V and 5 bases at J, with 8 bases in the middle. The length of the CDR3 is 14 residues. CDR1 and CDR2 from the germline V gene are LNHNV and YYDKDF (reference sequence). The CDR3 DNA is TGTGCCACCAGCAGAGATTGGGGAGACAATGAGCAGTTCTTC. Residues: CATSRDWGDNEQFF. Complete variable domain (other parts from reference TRBV15 and TRBJ2-1): DAMVIQNPRYQVTQFGKPVTLSCSQTLNHNVMYWYQQKSSQAPKLLFHYYDKDFNNEADTPDNFQSRRPNTSFCFLDIRSPGLGDTAMYLCATSRDWGDNEQFFGPGTRLTVL.

The chain recombines TRBV20-1 with TRBJ2-5; D remains ambiguous. The CDR3 consists of 14 residues. Looked up from germline, CDR1 is DFQATT and CDR2 is SNEGSKA (reference sequence). V was trimmed by 6 bases and J by 1 base, leaving 15 bases between them. The DNA for the CDR3 is TGCAGTGCCTATACTTTGCCTACCCAAGAGACCCAGTACTTC. Translation: CSAYTLPTQETQYF.

Ten or more counts support this clonotype. The chain is built from TRBV21-1 and TRBJ1-1; TRBD1 reflects the table's D call only, with no check against the DNA. TRBV21-1 is annotated as a pseudogene. The CDR3 is made up of 14 amino acids. CDR3 sequence reads: CASSKGQARTEAFF. The CDR3 DNA follows: TGTGCCAGCAGCAAGGGACAGGCCAGGACTGAAGCTTTCTTT.

This chain uses TRBV5-1 with TRBJ1-6, with a weak D call TRBD1 (5 bases). The ends were cut back, 0 bases at V and 2 bases at J, with 12 bases in the middle. CDR3 size: 17 residues. Germline CDR1 SGHRS, CDR2 YFSETQ. In DNA form, the CDR3 reads TGCGCCAGCAGCTTGGAGGACCCCAGGGCCTATAATTCACCCCTCCACTTT. Translating it yields CASSLEDPRAYNSPLHF.

This clonotype was counted many times. The chain uses TRBV5-1 and TRBJ2-2, with D uncertain. V lost 0 bases, J lost 1 base, and 4 bases lay in between. Germline lookup yields CDR1 SGHRS and CDR2 YFSETQ. This CDR3 comprises 14 residues. The CDR3 bases are TGCGCCAGCAGCTTGGAAGGGAACACCGGGGAGCTGTTTTTT. The encoded protein is CASSLEGNTGELFF.

The chain uses TRBV4-1 and TRBJ2-3, with TRBD2 identical over 9 bases. V dropped 3 bases and J dropped 2; count of bases not matched to a gene: 6. The CDR3 length is 16 residues. Germline V gives CDR1 MGHRA, CDR2 YSYEKL. CDR3 bases: TGCGCCAGCAGCCAGAGACTAGCGGAGTTCACAGATACGCAGTATTTT. Translating gives CASSQRLAEFTDTQYF.

The rearrangement uses TRBV7-6 and TRBJ2-7; TRBD2 agrees at 7 bases. The germline V gene has CDR1 SGHVS and CDR2 FNYEAQ. V was clipped by 0 bases and J by 5 bases; unmatched bases: 7. This CDR3 has 15 residues. Here the CDR3 DNA reads TGTGCCAGCAGCTTAGCAGCGGGGCTCGGGAACGAGCAGTACTTC. This gives the protein CASSLAAGLGNEQYF.

This clonotype occurred a few times. The chain links TRBV18 to TRBJ2-7; 7 bases align to TRBD1. V was clipped by 3 bases and J by 6 bases; unmatched bases: 8. The germline gives CDR1 KGHSH, CDR2 LQKENI. CDR3 length equals 14 residues. The CDR3 sequence: CASSPEPGGGEQYV. For the CDR3, the DNA is TGTGCCAGCTCACCGGAGCCAGGGGGTGGCGAGCAGTACGTC.

J is TRBJ2-1 and V is TRBV29-1; 7 bases are a match to TRBD1. Germline loops: CDR1 SQVTM, CDR2 ANQGSEA. The CDR3 totals 13 residues. V shed 5 bases, J shed 5 bases, and the junction held 6 bases outside the gene matches. CDR3 amino acids: CSVYRGRNNEQFF. Here the CDR3 DNA reads TGCAGCGTTTATAGGGGGCGAAACAATGAGCAGTTCTTC.

The gene calls are TRBV29-1 and TRBJ1-2; TRBD1 matches at 9 bases. The CDR3 runs to 12 residues. V lost 7 bases and J lost 2; bases outside the gene matches: 2. CDR1 and CDR2 (germline): SQVTM, ANQGSEA. CDR3 amino acids: CSGGTGNYGYTF. The DNA for the CDR3 is TGCAGCGGAGGGACAGGGAACTATGGCTACACCTTC.

The rearrangement links TRBV4-1 to TRBJ2-5; TRBD1 matches 11 bases. The V gene end was trimmed by 0 bases and the J gene end by 3 bases; junction bases not matched to a gene: 6. Germline V CDR1 and CDR2: MGHRA, YSYEKL. The CDR3 runs 17 residues. The CDR3 protein is CASSQEAPGQGEETQYF. CDR3 DNA: TGCGCCAGCAGCCAAGAGGCCCCGGGACAGGGGGAAGAGACCCAGTACTTC.

This clonotype was counted between two and nine times. The J gene is TRBJ1-1, the V gene TRBV5-1; D is unclear. Trimming took off 5 bases at V and 1 base at J, with 9 bases between the two ends. This CDR3 spans 13 amino acids. Germline V gene lookup returns CDR1 SGHRS and CDR2 YFSETQ. In DNA form, the CDR3 reads TGCGCCAGCAGGTTCCTAGCGAACACTGAAGCTTTCTTT. This encodes CASRFLANTEAFF.

This clonotype was found many times. The gene calls are TRBV29-1 and TRBJ2-1, with TRBD1 identical over 8 bases. CDR1 is SQVTM, CDR2 ANQGSEA, per germline. J lost 3 bases, V lost 0 bases, and 1 base had no gene match. CDR3 length: 14 residues. CDR3 protein: CSVEDTGGYNEQFF. The CDR3 DNA reads TGCAGCGTTGAAGATACAGGGGGCTACAATGAGCAGTTCTTC.

This clonotype was picked up a small number of times. The chain is built from TRBV10-3 and TRBJ1-5; 10 bases align to TRBD1. CDR1 and CDR2 from the germline V gene are ENHRY and SYGVKD. There are 14 residues in the CDR3. The V segment lost 4 bases and the J segment 5 bases; nucleotides outside the gene matches: 2. Here the CDR3 DNA reads TGTGCCATCAGTGGGGACAGGGGTGATCAGCCCCAGCATTTT. It is translated as CAISGDRGDQPQHF.

Only a few counts were recorded for this clonotype. At one of its ends the junction is not consistent with the germline gene, which may arise from a read error. The CDR3 DNA is TGTGCTAGCAGCCTCGGGACTGGCAATGAGCAGTTCTTC. This codes for CASSLGTGNEQFF. The chain couples TRBV7-7 to TRBJ2-1; D possibly corresponds to TRBD2 (6 bases). Per the germline V gene, CDR1 is SSHAT and CDR2 is FNYEAQ (reference sequence). The length of the CDR3 is 13 residues.

This chain uses TRBV18 with TRBJ2-4; 8 nucleotides agree with TRBD1. Germline lookup yields CDR1 KGHSH and CDR2 LQKENI. This CDR3 comprises 16 residues. Trimming removed 3 bases from V and 2 bases from J; junction bases left unmatched: 6. CDR3: CASSPPQGASKNIQYF. CDR3 nucleotides: TGTGCCAGCTCACCCCCCCAGGGGGCTTCCAAAAACATTCAGTACTTC. Complete variable domain (other parts from reference TRBV18 and TRBJ2-4): NAGVMQNPRHLVRRRGQEARLRCSPMKGHSHVYWYRQLPEEGLKFMVYLQKENIIDESGMPKERFSAEFPKEGPSILRIQQVVRGDSAAYFCASSPPQGASKNIQYFGAGTRLSVL.

This chain joins TRBV4-2 and TRBJ2-7; the D is unclear. V dropped 0 bases and J dropped 2 bases, with 5 bases sitting between them. Germline assignment: CDR1 LGHNA and CDR2 YNFKEQ. There are 13 residues in the CDR3. CDR3 loop: CASSQDTAYEQYV. The DNA for the CDR3 is TGTGCCAGCAGCCAAGACACTGCCTACGAGCAGTACGTC.